This is a list of T cell receptor beta chains from one sample in a study of PD-1 blockade in classical Hodgkin lymphoma. The assay was immunoSEQ multiplex PCR, and TCRdb's table has in-frame clones only and misses some. The sample carries about 25,000 clones, around 94% recorded once. The material sequenced was peripheral blood mononuclear cells (PBMCs). The source is a human donor with classical Hodgkin lymphoma. Each CDR3 is given with its conserved first and last residue. The order of the fields is D gene, clone size, J gene, V gene, CDR3 protein, CDR3 DNA. A D gene is named only where the DNA matches it firmly. For some rows the clone size is stated as once, few or many, or as a class when expanded; others skip it.

>NA|NA|TRBJ2-2|TRBV5-4
CASSNTGELFF
TGTGCCAGCAGTAACACCGGGGAGCTGTTTTTT
>NA|NA|TRBJ2-2|TRBV6-5
CASSQTYTGELFF
TGTGCCAGCAGTCAAACTTACACCGGGGAGCTGTTTTTT
>NA|NA|TRBJ2-2|TRBV15
CATNDGGRSNTGELFF
TGTGCCACCAATGACGGCGGACGATCGAACACCGGGGAGCTGTTTTTT
>NA|NA|TRBJ1-1|TRBV7-9
CASSLGNPNTEAFF
TGTGCCAGCAGCTTAGGAAACCCGAACACTGAAGCTTTCTTT
>NA|NA|TRBJ2-5|TRBV7-9
CASSHLDAWVSETQYF
TGTGCCAGCAGCCACCTGGACGCTTGGGTGTCCGAGACCCAGTACTTC
>NA|NA|TRBJ2-7|TRBV30
CAWSGARGQLYEQYF
TGTGCCTGGAGCGGGGCGCGTGGGCAGCTCTACGAGCAGTACTTC
>TRBD1|NA|TRBJ2-7|TRBV30
CAWSVGQGVEQYF
TGTGCCTGGAGTGTCGGACAGGGAGTCGAGCAGTACTTC
>NA|once|TRBJ2-5|TRBV7-9
CASSLAGRPQETQYF
TGTGCCAGCAGCTTAGCGGGCAGGCCCCAAGAGACCCAGTACTTC
>NA|NA|TRBJ1-1|TRBV9
CASSVGAGLNTEAFF
TGTGCCAGCAGCGTAGGGGCAGGATTGAACACTGAAGCTTTCTTT
>NA|NA|TRBJ1-3|TRBV7-2
CASSLGLFSGNTIYF
TGTGCCAGCAGCTTAGGACTGTTCTCTGGAAACACCATATATTTT
>NA|once|TRBJ1-2|TRBV9
CASSVAQSSAYGYTF
TGTGCCAGCAGCGTAGCCCAAAGCTCTGCCTATGGCTACACCTTC
>TRBD2|NA|TRBJ2-3|TRBV30
CAWRLARSFYRADTQYF
TGTGCCTGGAGACTAGCGAGATCCTTCTACCGAGCAGATACGCAGTATTTT
>NA|NA|TRBJ1-5|TRBV2
CASSEGAGAHQPQHF
TGTGCCAGCAGTGAAGGAGCAGGGGCGCATCAGCCCCAGCATTTT
>TRBD1|NA|TRBJ2-2|TRBV11-2
CASSLEDRGYTGELFF
TGTGCCAGCAGCTTAGAGGACAGGGGTTACACCGGGGAGCTGTTTTTT
>NA|NA|TRBJ2-7|TRBV11-3
CASSLDGTYEQYF
TGTGCCAGCAGCTTGGACGGAACCTACGAGCAGTACTTC
>NA|NA|TRBJ1-1|TRBV6-6
CASSSADHAVTEAFF
TGTGCCAGCAGTTCCGCCGATCACGCTGTCACTGAAGCTTTCTTT
>NA|NA|TRBJ1-5|TRBV28
CASTDGVGGADPQHF
TGTGCCAGCACCGACGGGGTCGGAGGGGCGGACCCCCAGCATTTT
>TRBD2|NA|TRBJ2-7|TRBV30
CAQDSSGSYEQYF
TGTGCCCAAGACTCTAGCGGGTCCTACGAGCAGTACTTC
>NA|NA|TRBJ2-3|TRBV11-2
CASSLTGALGDTQYF
TGTGCCAGCAGCTTAACGGGCGCGCTGGGAGATACGCAGTATTTT
>TRBD2|NA|TRBJ2-3|TRBV9
CASSVGGQASGSWGDTQYF
TGTGCCAGCAGCGTAGGGGGTCAGGCTAGCGGGAGTTGGGGAGATACGCAGTATTTT
>NA|NA|TRBJ1-2|TRBV19
CASRPPGPSRGYTF
TGTGCCAGTAGACCCCCGGGACCATCACGGGGCTACACCTTC
>TRBD1|NA|TRBJ1-4|TRBV29-1
CSTGQGVLFF
TGCAGCACCGGACAGGGGGTACTGTTTTTT
>NA|NA|TRBJ1-1|TRBV30
CAWEVRQNTEAFF
TGTGCCTGGGAGGTTCGCCAGAACACTGAAGCTTTCTTT